What follows are 5 T cell receptor beta chains derived from one specimen sequenced in a study of blood T cell repertoires in COVID-19. Here immunoSEQ multiplex PCR was the method, and the copy in TCRdb shows in-frame clones only, minus some. The table lists about 160,000 clones, just over 85% of them singletons. The sequenced sample consisted of peripheral blood. The receptor source for this set is a man aged 65-85 years with acute or convalescent COVID-19.

The CDR3 loop is CASSTDSYEQYF. Written as DNA, the CDR3 is TGTGCCAGCAGCACTGACAGCTACGAGCAGTACTTC. V gene TRBV7-2 combines with J gene TRBJ2-7; weak D call: TRBD1 (5 bases). CDR1 SGHTA and CDR2 FQGNSA come from the germline V gene. The CDR3 contains 12 residues. With 5 bases removed from V and 3 bases from J, the gap between germline ends came to 8 bases.

The rearrangement joins TRBV5-1 to TRBJ2-1; D unresolved. Germline CDR1 reads SGHRS; CDR2 reads YFSETQ. Trimming left V 4 bases short and J 2 bases short, with 13 bases between. The CDR3 has 15 residues. The CDR3 is CASSENTVAYNEQFF. The CDR3 DNA reads as TGCGCCAGCAGCGAGAATACTGTAGCCTACAATGAGCAGTTCTTC.

V and J are TRBV7-2 and TRBJ2-3; 12 bases fit TRBD2. There are 16 residues in the CDR3. From germline, CDR1 is SGHTA and CDR2 FQGNSA. The V segment lost 5 bases and the J segment 3 bases; nucleotides outside the gene matches: 6. The CDR3, as DNA: TGTGCCAGCAGCCATCGACTAGCGGGAGTAACAGATACGCAGTATTTT. Translating it yields CASSHRLAGVTDTQYF.

This sequence joins TRBV7-2 and TRBJ1-5; TRBD1 matches at 7 bases. Losses at the gene ends were 3 bases for V and 5 bases for J; bases not matched to a gene: 7. This CDR3 comprises 15 residues. In germline, CDR1 is SGHTA, CDR2 FQGNSA. This CDR3 is CASSFGGQDHQPQHF. The CDR3 DNA follows: TGTGCCAGCAGCTTTGGAGGACAGGATCATCAGCCCCAGCATTTT.

The genes are TRBV7-6 and TRBJ2-7, with D perhaps matching TRBD2 (5 bases). Per the germline V gene, CDR1 is SGHVS and CDR2 is FNYEAQ. CDR3 length: 17 amino acids. Trimming pared 2 bases from V and 2 bases from J, leaving 19 bases between. CDR3 DNA: TGTGCCAGCAGCTTAAGGTCCGGGGTATCAGGTCCCTACGAGCAGTACTTC. Translation gives CASSLRSGVSGPYEQYF.